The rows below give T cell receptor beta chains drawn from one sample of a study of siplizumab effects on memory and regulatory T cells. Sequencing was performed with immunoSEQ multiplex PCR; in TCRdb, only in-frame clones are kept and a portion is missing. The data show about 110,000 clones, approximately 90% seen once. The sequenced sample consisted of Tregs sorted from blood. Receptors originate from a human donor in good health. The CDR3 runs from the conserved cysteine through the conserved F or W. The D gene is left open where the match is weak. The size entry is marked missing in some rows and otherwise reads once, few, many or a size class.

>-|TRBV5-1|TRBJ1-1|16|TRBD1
CASSLDRGSGNTEAFF
TGCGCCAGCAGCTTGGACAGGGGGTCGGGGAACACTGAAGCTTTCTTT
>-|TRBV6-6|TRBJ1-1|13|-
CASTEWGNTEAFF
TGTGCCAGCACCGAGTGGGGGAACACTGAAGCTTTCTTT
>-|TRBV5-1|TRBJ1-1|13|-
CASSFTGDTEAFF
TGCGCCAGCAGCTTTACAGGAGACACTGAAGCTTTCTTT
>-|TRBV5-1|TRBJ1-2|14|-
CASSLSTPVYGYTF
TGCGCCAGCAGCTTGTCCACTCCCGTCTATGGCTACACCTTC
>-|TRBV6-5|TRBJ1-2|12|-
CASREGVSGYTF
TGTGCCAGCAGGGAGGGGGTAAGTGGCTACACCTTC
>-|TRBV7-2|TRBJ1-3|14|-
CASSLGPLGIPIYF
TGTGCCAGCAGCTTGGGACCCCTCGGAATCCCCATATATTTT
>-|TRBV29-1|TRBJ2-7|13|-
CSVATTGTYEQYF
TGCAGCGTTGCCACGACAGGTACCTACGAGCAGTACTTC
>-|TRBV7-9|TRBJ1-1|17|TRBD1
CASSVPRGRGWNTEAFF
TGTGCCAGCAGCGTACCCAGGGGGCGAGGATGGAACACTGAAGCTTTCTTT
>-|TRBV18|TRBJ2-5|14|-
CASSDAGTEETQYF
TGTGCCAGCTCAGATGCCGGGACTGAAGAGACCCAGTACTTC
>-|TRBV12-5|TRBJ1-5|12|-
CASGSPPQPQHF
TGTGCTAGTGGTTCCCCTCCCCAGCCCCAGCATTTT
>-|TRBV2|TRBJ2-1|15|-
CASTTDLSSYNEQFF
TGTGCCAGTACGACAGACTTAAGCTCCTACAATGAGCAGTTCTTC
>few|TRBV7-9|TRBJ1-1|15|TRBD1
CASTFFGTGGTEAFF
TGTGCCAGCACCTTCTTTGGGACAGGAGGCACTGAAGCTTTCTTT
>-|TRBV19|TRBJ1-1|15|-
CASSLTGPGRAEAFF
TGTGCCAGTAGTTTGACAGGTCCAGGGCGCGCTGAAGCTTTCTTT
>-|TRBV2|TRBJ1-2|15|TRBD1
CASRRGTATNYGYTF
TGTGCCAGCAGAAGGGGGACAGCAACTAACTATGGCTACACCTTC
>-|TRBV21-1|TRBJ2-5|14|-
CATPCRIQQETQYF
TGTGCCACCCCTTGCAGGATACAGCAAGAGACCCAGTACTTC
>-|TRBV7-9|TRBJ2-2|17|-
CASSLYGDPSNTGELFF
TGTGCCAGCAGCTTATACGGGGACCCATCGAACACCGGGGAGCTGTTTTTT
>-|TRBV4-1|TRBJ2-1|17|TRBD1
CASSHGPDRGRGNEQFF
TGCGCCAGCAGCCACGGTCCCGACAGGGGGCGCGGGAATGAGCAGTTCTTC
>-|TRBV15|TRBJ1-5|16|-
CATSRDLKRVNQPQHF
TGTGCCACCAGCAGAGATCTGAAGAGAGTTAATCAGCCCCAGCATTTT
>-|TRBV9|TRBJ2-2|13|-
CASSVVYTGELFF
TGTGCCAGCAGCGTAGTATACACCGGGGAGCTGTTTTTT
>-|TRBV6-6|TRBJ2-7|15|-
CASSYSAGQTAEQYF
TGTGCCAGCAGTTACTCGGCGGGGCAAACTGCCGAGCAGTACTTC
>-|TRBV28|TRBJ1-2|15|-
CASSFWEGRDYGYTF
TGTGCCAGCAGTTTTTGGGAAGGCAGGGACTATGGCTACACCTTC
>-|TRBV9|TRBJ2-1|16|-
CASSAHLSAAYNEQFF
TGTGCCAGCAGCGCTCACCTTAGCGCGGCTTACAATGAGCAGTTCTTC
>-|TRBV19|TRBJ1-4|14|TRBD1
CASSIQGQNEKLFF
TGTGCCAGTAGTATTCAGGGACAGAATGAAAAACTGTTTTTT
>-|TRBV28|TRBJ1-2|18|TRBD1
CASTTVGDRGFRNYGYTF
TGTGCCAGCACCACCGTCGGGGACAGGGGTTTTCGTAACTATGGCTACACCTTC
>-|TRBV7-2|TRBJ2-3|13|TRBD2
CASSLGLADTQYF
TGTGCCAGCAGCCTAGGACTAGCCGATACGCAGTATTTT
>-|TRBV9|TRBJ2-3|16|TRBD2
CASSREVAGGSDTQYF
TGTGCCAGCAGCAGAGAGGTAGCGGGAGGTTCCGATACGCAGTATTTT
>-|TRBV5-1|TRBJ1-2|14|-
CASSFNRLAYGYTF
TGCGCCAGCAGCTTTAACAGGCTGGCCTATGGCTACACCTTC
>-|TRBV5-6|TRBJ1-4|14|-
CASSLVATNEKLFF
TGTGCCAGCAGCTTGGTTGCAACTAATGAAAAACTGTTTTTT
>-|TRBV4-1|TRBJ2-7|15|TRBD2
CASSMGLAFTYEQYF
TGCGCCAGCAGCATGGGACTAGCGTTTACCTACGAGCAGTACTTC
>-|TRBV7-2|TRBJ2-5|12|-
CASSSPQETQYF
TGTGCCAGCAGCTCCCCCCAAGAGACCCAGTACTTC
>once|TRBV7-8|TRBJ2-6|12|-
CASSPGANVLTF
TGTGCCAGCAGTCCTGGGGCCAACGTCCTGACTTTC
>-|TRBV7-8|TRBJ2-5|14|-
CASSFDPAQETQYF
TGTGCCAGCAGCTTCGATCCGGCCCAAGAGACCCAGTACTTC
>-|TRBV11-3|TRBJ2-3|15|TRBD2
CASSPQGGTTDTQYF
TGTGCCAGCAGCCCGCAGGGAGGGACCACAGATACGCAGTATTTT
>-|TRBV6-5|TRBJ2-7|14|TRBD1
CASGQGRLSYEQYF
TGTGCCAGCGGACAGGGACGCCTCTCCTACGAGCAGTACTTC
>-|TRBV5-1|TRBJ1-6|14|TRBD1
CASSRTGDDSPLHF
TGCGCCAGCAGCCGGACAGGGGATGATTCACCCCTCCACTTT
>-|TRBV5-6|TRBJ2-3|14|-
CASSPWTGADTQYF
TGTGCCAGCAGCCCATGGACTGGGGCGGATACGCAGTATTTT
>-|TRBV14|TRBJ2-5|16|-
CASSLGSGSGEETQYF
TGTGCCAGCAGCCTCGGATCCGGATCAGGGGAAGAGACCCAGTACTTC
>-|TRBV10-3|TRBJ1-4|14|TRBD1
CAISGQGSDEKLFF
TGTGCCATCAGTGGACAGGGGTCTGATGAAAAACTGTTTTTT
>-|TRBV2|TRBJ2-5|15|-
CASSDVGGAAGSQYF
TGTGCCAGCAGTGACGTGGGCGGCGCAGCAGGGAGCCAGTACTTC
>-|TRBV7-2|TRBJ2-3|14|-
CASSLGLDLDTQYF
TGTGCCAGCAGCTTAGGGCTAGATTTAGATACGCAGTATTTT
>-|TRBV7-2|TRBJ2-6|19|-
CASSLGEATLGSGANVLTF
TGTGCCAGCAGCTTAGGCGAAGCGACACTCGGCTCTGGGGCCAACGTCCTGACTTTC
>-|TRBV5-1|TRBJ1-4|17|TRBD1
CASSLEGKGAPNEKLFF
TGCGCCAGCAGCTTGGAGGGTAAGGGGGCTCCCAATGAAAAACTGTTTTTT
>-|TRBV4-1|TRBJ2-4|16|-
CASSPDSSLAKNIQYF
TGCGCCAGCAGCCCGGACAGTTCATTAGCCAAAAACATTCAGTACTTC
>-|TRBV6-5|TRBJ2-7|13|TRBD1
CASRSGQGAVIYF
TGTGCCAGCAGATCGGGACAGGGGGCGGTAATATACTTC
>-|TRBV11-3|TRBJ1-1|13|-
CASSFRSYTEAFF
TGTGCCAGCAGCTTCCGCAGTTACACTGAAGCTTTCTTT